The 9 T cell receptor beta chains below were found in one sample sequenced in a study of cytomegalovirus exposure and HLA in healthy donors. 13 Jbeta primers and 60 Vbeta primers were used for the PCR. Only in-frame clones appear in the TCRdb table, and some are missing; sequencing was by immunoSEQ multiplex PCR. The sample yields under 250,000 clones, roughly 87% seen once. Sequenced input: PBMCs. The receptors originated from a man between 35 and 55 years old in good health and CMV-seropositive.

The chain carries TRBV5-1 and TRBJ2-1, with D perhaps TRBD1 (5 bases). V shed 6 bases and J shed 8 bases, with 24 bases lying between them. This CDR3 is 16 amino acids long. Germline CDR1 SGHRS, CDR2 YFSETQ. CDR3 loop: CASTITGPSASHEQFF. The CDR3 nucleotides read TGCGCCAGCACCATAACAGGACCCTCGGCATCACATGAGCAGTTCTTC.

This chain uses TRBV5-1 with TRBJ2-1; 11 bases agree with TRBD2. From germline, CDR1 is SGHRS and CDR2 YFSETQ. This CDR3 region has 15 residues. The V gene end was trimmed by 4 bases and the J gene end by 9 bases; junction bases not matched to a gene: 9. CDR3 amino acids: CASSALAGGPGEQFF. The CDR3 DNA sequence: TGCGCCAGCAGCGCATTAGCGGGAGGGCCTGGTGAGCAGTTCTTC.

This sequence joins TRBV6-6 and TRBJ2-2; D uncertain. Germline lookup yields CDR1 MNHNY and CDR2 SVGAGI (reference sequence). The CDR3 runs 15 residues. V was pared by 0 bases and J by 3 bases, with 8 bases between. CDR3 nucleotide sequence: TGTGCCAGCAGTTACTCGACTGCGTACACCGGGGAGCTGTTTTTT. Protein product: CASSYSTAYTGELFF.

This clone was seen only a few times. This chain joins TRBV7-9 and TRBJ1-1; 11 nucleotides align to TRBD1. Germline values: CDR1 SEHNR, CDR2 FQNEAQ (reference sequence). Trimming at V came to 6 bases and at J to 3 bases, leaving 9 bases not matched to a gene. The CDR3 runs to 16 residues. CDR3 DNA: TGTGCCAGCAGGGGGGACAGGGGGAAATGGGACACTGAAGCTTTCTTT. This gives the protein CASRGDRGKWDTEAFF.

This chain uses TRBV5-1 with TRBJ2-7, with 8 bases identical to TRBD2. Unmatched junction bases numbered 4, after V lost 0 bases and J lost 5 bases. CDR1 is SGHRS and CDR2 is YFSETQ in the germline V gene. This CDR3 has 14 residues. The CDR3 nucleotides read TGCGCCAGCAGCTTGGAGCTGACTAGCGACGAGCAGTACGTC. It encodes CASSLELTSDEQYV.

This clone has a handful of counts. A much bigger clone sits one base away, suggesting this may be a read error. This sequence joins TRBV7-9 and TRBJ2-7; 13 bases agree with TRBD2. The germline V gene encodes CDR1 SEHNR and CDR2 FQNEAQ (reference sequence). The length of the CDR3 is 17 residues. The CDR3 DNA sequence: TGTTCCAGCAGCCCCGGGAGACTAGCGGGAGGCGGCTACGAGCAGTACTTC. It is translated as CSSSPGRLAGGGYEQYF.

This clone was counted a single time. The J gene is TRBJ1-2, the V gene TRBV7-6; the match to TRBD1 covers 10 bases. This CDR3 is built from 16 residues. CDR1 SGHVS and CDR2 FNYEAQ come from the germline V gene. The V and J ends lost 5 bases and 4 bases, in that order; junction bases with no gene match: 10. The CDR3 DNA is TGTGCCAGCAGCCTAGACAGGGGGCGAATTAGCTATGGCTACACCTTC. Translated, it gives CASSLDRGRISYGYTF.

CDR3 amino acids: CASTRTSWSLNEQFF. CDR3 sequence (DNA): TGTGCCAGTACCAGGACTAGCTGGAGTTTGAATGAGCAGTTCTTC. The rearrangement uses TRBV19 and TRBJ2-1; TRBD2 matches 8 bases. The ends lost 7 bases at V and 7 bases at J; junction bases unmatched: 12. The CDR3 length is 15 residues. The germline CDR1 and CDR2 sequences are LNHDA and SQIVND (reference sequence).

The CDR3 DNA is TGTGCCAGCAGCTCTTTTCGCAAGGGGGCCCAGTACTTC. Translated, it gives CASSSFRKGAQYF. The chain links TRBV5-6 to TRBJ2-5, with D tentatively TRBD1 (6 bases). This CDR3 spans 13 amino acids. Germline CDR1 SGHDT, CDR2 YYEEEE. V lost 3 bases and J lost 9, with 15 bases in between.